This T cell receptor (beta chain) was recovered during a study of a mutant IDH1 vaccine in newly diagnosed glioma. For the study at large: Across weeks 1, 3, 5, 7, 11, 15, 19 and 23, patients received a vaccination each time, eight in all. Study-wide results and caveats: Pseudoprogression showed no apparent link to changes in top peripheral T cell clonotypes. Across multiple MHC alleles, almost 95% of patients had vaccine-induced responses.

For this clone: Its antigen is not known.

Time point denoted: week 11, during vaccination. The study gave 300 ug of mutant IDH1 20-mer peptide per vaccine dose, with topical imiquimod. Measured with immunoSEQ multiplex PCR; TCRdb has only the in-frame clones, and not every one. The data show some 64,000 clones, approximately 84% seen once. Germline CDR1 reads SGHRS; CDR2 reads YFSETQ. The junction had 8 bases not matched to a gene; V was cut back by 4 bases and J by 2 bases. This CDR3 region has 15 residues. Sample: PBMCs, taken from a glioma patient whose treatment included an IDH1 peptide vaccine. V usage is TRBV5-1 and J usage is TRBJ2-7; 8 nucleotides align to TRBD2. The source is a woman between 45 and 65 years old with glioma. The DNA of the CDR3 is TGCGCCAGCAGCATACTAGCGGACGCCACCTACGAGCAGTACTTC. As protein: CASSILADATYEQYF.